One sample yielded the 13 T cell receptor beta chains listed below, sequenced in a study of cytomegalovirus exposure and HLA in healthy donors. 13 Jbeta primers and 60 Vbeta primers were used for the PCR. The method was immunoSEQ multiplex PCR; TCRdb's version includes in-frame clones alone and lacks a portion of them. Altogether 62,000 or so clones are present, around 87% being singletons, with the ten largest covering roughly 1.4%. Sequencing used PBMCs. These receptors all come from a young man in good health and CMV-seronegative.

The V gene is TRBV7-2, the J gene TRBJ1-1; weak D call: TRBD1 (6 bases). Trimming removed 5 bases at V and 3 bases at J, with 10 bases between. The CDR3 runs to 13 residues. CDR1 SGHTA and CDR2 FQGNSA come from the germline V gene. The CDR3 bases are TGTGCCAGCAGCGCAGGGGTGTACACTGAAGCTTTCTTT. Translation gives CASSAGVYTEAFF.

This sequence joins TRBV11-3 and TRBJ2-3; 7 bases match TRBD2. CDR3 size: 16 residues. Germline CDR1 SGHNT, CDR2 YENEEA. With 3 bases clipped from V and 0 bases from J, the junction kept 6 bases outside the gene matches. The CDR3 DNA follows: TGTGCCAGCAGCTTGGAGGCTAGCGGAAGCACAGATACGCAGTATTTT. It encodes CASSLEASGSTDTQYF.

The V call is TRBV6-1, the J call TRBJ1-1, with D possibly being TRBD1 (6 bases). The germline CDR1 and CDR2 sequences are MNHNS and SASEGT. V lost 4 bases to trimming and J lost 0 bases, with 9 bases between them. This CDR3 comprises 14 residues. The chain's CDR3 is CASSVDRLNTEAFF. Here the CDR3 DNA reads TGTGCCAGCAGTGTGGACAGACTGAACACTGAAGCTTTCTTT.

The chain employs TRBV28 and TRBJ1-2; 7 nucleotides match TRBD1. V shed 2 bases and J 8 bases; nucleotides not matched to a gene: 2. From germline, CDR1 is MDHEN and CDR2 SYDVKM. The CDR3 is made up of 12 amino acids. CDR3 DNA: TGTGCCAGCAGTTTAGACAGGGCCGGCTACACCTTC. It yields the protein CASSLDRAGYTF.

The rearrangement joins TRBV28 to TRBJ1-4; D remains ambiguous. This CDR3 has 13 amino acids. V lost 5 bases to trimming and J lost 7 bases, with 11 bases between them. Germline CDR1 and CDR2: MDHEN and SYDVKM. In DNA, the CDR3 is TGTGCCAGCAGTCGCGACTTGGCTGAAAAACTGTTTTTT. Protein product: CASSRDLAEKLFF.

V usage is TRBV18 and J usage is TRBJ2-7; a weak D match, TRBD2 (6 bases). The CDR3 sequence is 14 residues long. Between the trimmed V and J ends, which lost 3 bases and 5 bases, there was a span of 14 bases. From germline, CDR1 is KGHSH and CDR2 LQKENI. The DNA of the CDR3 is TGTGCCAGCTCACCTCGGACTATTGGGGACGAGCAGTACTTC. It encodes CASSPRTIGDEQYF. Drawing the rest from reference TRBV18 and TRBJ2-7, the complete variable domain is NAGVMQNPRHLVRRRGQEARLRCSPMKGHSHVYWYRQLPEEGLKFMVYLQKENIIDESGMPKERFSAEFPKEGPSILRIQQVVRGDSAAYFCASSPRTIGDEQYFGPGTRLTVT.

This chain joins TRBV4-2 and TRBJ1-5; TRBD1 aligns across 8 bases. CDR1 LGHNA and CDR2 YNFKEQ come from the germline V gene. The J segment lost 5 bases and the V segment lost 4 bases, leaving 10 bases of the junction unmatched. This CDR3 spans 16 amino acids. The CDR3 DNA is TGTGCCAGCAGCCCCATCGCTGGGACAGGAGATCAGCCCCAGCATTTT. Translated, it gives CASSPIAGTGDQPQHF.

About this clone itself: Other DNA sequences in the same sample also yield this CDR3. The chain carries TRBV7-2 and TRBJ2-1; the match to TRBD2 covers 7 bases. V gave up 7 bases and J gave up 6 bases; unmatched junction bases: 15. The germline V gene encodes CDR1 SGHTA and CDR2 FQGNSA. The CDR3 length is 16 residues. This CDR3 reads CASTLFLAGVINEQFF. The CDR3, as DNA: TGTGCCAGCACCCTCTTTCTGGCGGGGGTGATCAATGAGCAGTTCTTC.

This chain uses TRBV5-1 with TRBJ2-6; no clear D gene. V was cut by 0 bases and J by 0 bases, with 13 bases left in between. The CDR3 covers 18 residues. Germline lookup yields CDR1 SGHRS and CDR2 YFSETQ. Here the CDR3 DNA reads TGCGCCAGCAGCTTGGGAACAGTCTCACACTCTGGGGCCAACGTCCTGACTTTC. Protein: CASSLGTVSHSGANVLTF.

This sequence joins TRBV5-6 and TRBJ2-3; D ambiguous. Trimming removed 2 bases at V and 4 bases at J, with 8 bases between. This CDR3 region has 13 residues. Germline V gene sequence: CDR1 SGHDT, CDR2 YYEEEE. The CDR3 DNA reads TGTGCCAGCAGCTTCGGCAGGTCAGATACGCAGTATTTT. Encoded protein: CASSFGRSDTQYF.

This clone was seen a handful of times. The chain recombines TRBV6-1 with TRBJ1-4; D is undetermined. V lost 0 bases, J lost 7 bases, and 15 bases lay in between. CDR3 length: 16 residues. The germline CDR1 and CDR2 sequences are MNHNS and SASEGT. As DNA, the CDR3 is TGTGCCAGCAGTGAAGCGCCAGGCTCTGTAGGTGAAAAACTGTTTTTT. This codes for CASSEAPGSVGEKLFF.

CDR3 region: CASSTQGGPYEQYF. The CDR3 nucleotides read TGTGCCAGCAGCACACAGGGGGGCCCCTACGAGCAGTACTTC. This sequence joins TRBV5-6 and TRBJ2-7, with 8 bases identical to TRBD1. CDR1 SGHDT and CDR2 YYEEEE come from the germline V gene. The CDR3 totals 14 residues. V was clipped by 4 bases and J by 2 bases; unmatched bases: 5.

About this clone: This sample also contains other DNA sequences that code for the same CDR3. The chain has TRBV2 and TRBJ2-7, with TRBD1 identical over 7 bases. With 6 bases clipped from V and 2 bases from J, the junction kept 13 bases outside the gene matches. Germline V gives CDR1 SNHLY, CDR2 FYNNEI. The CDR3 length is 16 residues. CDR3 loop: CASRSATGLGTYEQYF. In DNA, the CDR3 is TGTGCCAGCAGGTCGGCGACAGGGCTTGGGACCTACGAGCAGTACTTC.